A single sample gave rise to the 27 T cell receptor beta chains below, sequenced in a study of blood T cell repertoires in COVID-19. The method was immunoSEQ multiplex PCR; TCRdb's version includes in-frame clones alone and lacks a portion of them. The profile shows about 380,000 clones, more than 75% of them singletons. Sequencing was performed on peripheral blood. Every receptor here comes from a human donor with acute or convalescent COVID-19. The donor label of this sample is uncertain.

This clone was detected a few times. V gene TRBV5-1 combines with J gene TRBJ2-7, with unresolved D. The ends were cut back, 1 base at V and 4 bases at J, with 15 bases in the middle. CDR3 size: 15 residues. The germline CDR1 and CDR2 sequences are SGHRS and YFSETQ. CDR3 loop: CASSLFPGPQYEQYF. DNA of the CDR3: TGCGCCAGCAGCTTGTTCCCAGGCCCCCAGTACGAGCAGTACTTC.

The chain has TRBV15 and TRBJ2-1; TRBD2 matches at 7 bases. CDR1 and CDR2 (germline): LNHNV, YYDKDF (reference sequence). V was clipped by 2 bases and J by 4 bases; unmatched bases: 5. The CDR3 consists of 15 residues. Written as DNA, the CDR3 is TGTGCCACCAGCAGATCGGGCGGGGGATACAATGAGCAGTTCTTC. This gives the protein CATSRSGGGYNEQFF.

This chain joins TRBV30 and TRBJ1-4, with 7 bases lining up with TRBD1. CDR1 and CDR2 from the germline V gene are GTSNPN and SVGIG (reference sequence). CDR3 length: 14 residues. Trimming cost V 0 bases and J 7 bases; bases outside gene matches: 5. This CDR3 reads CAWSVRAGGEKLFF. The CDR3 DNA follows: TGTGCCTGGAGTGTAAGGGCAGGGGGTGAAAAACTGTTTTTT.

The rearrangement links TRBV7-9 to TRBJ1-4, with 10 bases aligning to TRBD1. Losses at the gene ends were 5 bases for V and 5 bases for J; bases not matched to a gene: 5. Per the germline V gene, CDR1 is SEHNR and CDR2 is FQNEAQ (reference sequence). The CDR3 is made up of 15 amino acids. Written as DNA, the CDR3 is TGTGCCAGCAGCCCGACAGGGGGCGGGAATGAAAAACTGTTTTTT. Amino acid sequence: CASSPTGGGNEKLFF.

The chain links TRBV19 to TRBJ2-3; D might be TRBD2 (5 bases). CDR1 and CDR2 (germline): LNHDA, SQIVND (reference sequence). V shed 8 bases and J shed 1 base, with 7 bases lying between them. The CDR3 extends over 12 amino acids. The CDR3 sequence: CASGRGTDTQYF. The CDR3 DNA is TGTGCCAGTGGGCGGGGCACAGATACGCAGTATTTT.

The V and J genes are TRBV27 and TRBJ2-7; 8 bases agree with TRBD2. V was clipped by 5 bases and J by 6 bases; unmatched bases: 15. From germline, CDR1 is MNHEY and CDR2 SMNVEV (reference sequence). The CDR3 covers 16 residues. The CDR3 here is CASSLLPHGGAREQYF. CDR3 sequence (DNA): TGTGCCAGCAGTCTATTGCCCCACGGGGGGGCCCGCGAGCAGTACTTC.

The chain carries TRBV27 and TRBJ1-1; D uncertain. Germline CDR1 reads MNHEY; CDR2 reads SMNVEV (reference sequence). The CDR3 covers 15 residues. V was trimmed by 6 bases and J by 11 bases, leaving 25 bases between them. CDR3 DNA: TGTGCCAGCAGAGCGCTCCCGGGCCGAGGGTGGAGGGCTTTCTTT. This gives the protein CASRALPGRGWRAFF.

The chain joins TRBV21-1 to TRBJ1-2; the table gives TRBD1 as D, unverified against the DNA. TRBV21-1 represents a pseudogene. The CDR3 loop spans 18 amino acids. The CDR3: CASSKAQGCLIPDYGYTF. CDR3 coding DNA: TGTGCCAGCAGCAAAGCGCAGGGGTGTTTGATTCCCGACTATGGCTACACCTTC.

V gene TRBV28 combines with J gene TRBJ2-4; D might be TRBD1 (6 bases). This CDR3 contains 16 residues. Deletions cut 3 bases from V and 2 bases from J, with 14 bases between. The V gene's germline CDR1 is MDHEN and CDR2 SYDVKM. Written as DNA, the CDR3 is TGTGCCAGCAGTTTCCGGACCAGGGGATCCAAAAACATTCAGTACTTC. Translating gives CASSFRTRGSKNIQYF.

The chain combines TRBV5-5 with TRBJ2-1; 8 bases line up with TRBD1. Germline CDR1 SGHKS, CDR2 YYEKEE (reference sequence). CDR3 length: 16 amino acids. V was pared by 6 bases and J by 0 bases, with 8 bases of the junction left unmatched. CDR3 bases: TGTGCCAGCACCTTTTACGGGACAGGCTCCTACAATGAGCAGTTCTTC. Translating it yields CASTFYGTGSYNEQFF.

This clone has more than one count but fewer than ten. The CDR3 sequence: CASSTPGLGTEAFF. CDR3 bases: TGTGCCAGTAGTACCCCAGGCCTTGGGACTGAAGCTTTCTTT. The chain is built from TRBV19 and TRBJ1-1; the D is unclear. Germline values: CDR1 LNHDA, CDR2 SQIVND (reference sequence). V gave up 4 bases and J gave up 5 bases, with 14 bases separating them. The CDR3 covers 14 residues.

The V and J genes are TRBV18 and TRBJ1-1; TRBD1 might be the D (5 bases). CDR1 and CDR2 (germline): KGHSH, LQKENI. The length of the CDR3 is 13 residues. V was pared by 4 bases and J by 4 bases, with 10 bases between. CDR3 in DNA: TGTGCCAGCTCACGGCAGGGCTCCACTGAAGCTTTCTTT. Translation gives CASSRQGSTEAFF.

V gene TRBV30 combines with J gene TRBJ1-2, with 8 positions matching TRBD1. Germline lookup yields CDR1 GTSNPN and CDR2 SVGIG (reference sequence). This CDR3 is built from 15 residues. V trimming: 1 base; J trimming: 2 bases; junction bases outside the gene matches: 6. DNA of the CDR3: TGTGCCTGGAGTGCACAGGGGGTAGGGAACTATGGCTACACCTTC. Its translation is CAWSAQGVGNYGYTF. The variable domain in full, with the rest retrieved from reference TRBV30 and TRBJ1-2, is SQTIHQWPATLVQPVGSPLSLECTVEGTSNPNLYWYRQAAGRGLQLLFYSVGIGQISSEVPQNLSASRPQDRQFILSSKKLLLSDSGFYLCAWSAQGVGNYGYTFGSGTRLTVV.

This chain uses TRBV7-9 with TRBJ2-1; weak D call: TRBD2 (6 bases). Germline lookup yields CDR1 SEHNR and CDR2 FQNEAQ (reference sequence). Trimming took off 1 base at V and 3 bases at J, with 13 bases between the two ends. The CDR3 extends over 16 amino acids. CDR3 nucleotides: TGTGCCAGCAGCTTAGATCCCGGGAGAGGCTACAATGAGCAGTTCTTC. Translation gives CASSLDPGRGYNEQFF.

This clone came up a few times. The chain is built from TRBV30 and TRBJ1-1; no definite D call. The length of the CDR3 is 12 residues. CDR1 GTSNPN and CDR2 SVGIG come from the germline V gene (reference sequence). V dropped 8 bases and J dropped 4 bases, with 14 bases sitting between them. Here the CDR3 DNA reads TGTGCCCTAACAGTATTTGGCACTGAAGCTTTCTTT. It specifies CALTVFGTEAFF.

The chain employs TRBV5-1 and TRBJ1-1, with 7 bases that match TRBD1. This CDR3 spans 15 amino acids. The junction had 6 bases not matched to a gene; V was cut back by 4 bases and J by 0 bases. CDR1 and CDR2 from the germline V gene are SGHRS and YFSETQ. CDR3 nucleotides: TGCGCCAGCAGCCTAATACAGGGGTTGAACACTGAAGCTTTCTTT. This translates into CASSLIQGLNTEAFF.

The chain employs TRBV29-1 and TRBJ2-1; D might be TRBD1 (5 bases). The CDR3 has 15 residues. Germline lookup yields CDR1 SQVTM and CDR2 ANQGSEA. The ends were cut back, 1 base at V and 7 bases at J, with 17 bases in the middle. The CDR3 coding sequence is TGCAGCGTTGAAGTGGCTAAGGGGTTGGGGAATGAGCAGTTCTTC. Translated, it gives CSVEVAKGLGNEQFF.

This clone was counted a single time. The J gene is TRBJ2-7, the V gene TRBV19; TRBD1 matches at 7 bases. The CDR3 totals 15 residues. CDR1 and CDR2 (germline): LNHDA, SQIVND (reference sequence). The V segment lost 2 bases and the J segment 4 bases; nucleotides outside the gene matches: 8. CDR3 coding DNA: TGTGCCAGTAGTATAACCCACAGGGGCGGTTACGAGCAGTACTTC. Translating it yields CASSITHRGGYEQYF.

The gene calls are TRBV19 and TRBJ1-5; 9 bases fit TRBD1. J lost 2 bases, V lost 5 bases, and 4 bases had no gene match. Germline assignment: CDR1 LNHDA and CDR2 SQIVND (reference sequence). This CDR3 contains 15 residues. The CDR3 region is CASSVDRGGNQPQHF. CDR3 bases: TGTGCCAGTAGTGTGGACAGGGGCGGCAATCAGCCCCAGCATTTT.

The chain joins TRBV19 to TRBJ2-7, with 9 bases matching TRBD2. The CDR3 contains 15 residues. V dropped 6 bases and J dropped 6; count of bases not matched to a gene: 12. Germline V lookup: CDR1 LNHDA, CDR2 SQIVND (reference sequence). The DNA of the CDR3 is TGTGCCAGTAGCTCTATAGCGGGAGCCTCTACCGAGCAGTACTTC. Translating gives CASSSIAGASTEQYF.

Turning to this clone: One base away lies a much larger clone, so this may be a sequencing read error. In the same sample, other DNA sequences code for this CDR3. The rearrangement joins TRBV7-8 to TRBJ2-1; 10 bases match TRBD1. With V trimmed by 4 bases and J by 7 bases, 10 bases remained unmatched. The CDR3 has 16 amino acids. Germline V gene lookup returns CDR1 SGHVS and CDR2 FQNEAQ. CDR3 in amino acids: CASSSRGTGVSNEQFF. DNA of the CDR3: TGTGCCAGCAGCTCACGAGGGACAGGGGTTAGTAATGAGCAGTTCTTC. The variable domain in full, with the rest retrieved from reference TRBV7-8 and TRBJ2-1, is GAGVSQSPRYKVAKRGQDVALRCDPISGHVSLFWYQQALGQGPEFLTYFQNEAQLDKSGLPSDRFFAERPEGSVSTLKIQRTQQEDSAVYLCASSSRGTGVSNEQFFGPGTRLTVL.

The chain couples TRBV4-2 to TRBJ2-2; 8 nucleotides agree with TRBD2. V gave up 8 bases and J gave up 6 bases; unmatched junction bases: 5. CDR3 size: 13 residues. From germline, CDR1 is LGHNA and CDR2 YNFKEQ. The DNA of the CDR3 is TGTGCCAGCGACGGGGGGGCCCCCGGGGAGCTGTTTTTT. It encodes CASDGGAPGELFF.

The gene calls are TRBV29-1 and TRBJ1-2; tentative D call: TRBD1 (5 bases). This CDR3 has 13 residues. V lost 1 base, J lost 4 bases, and 10 bases lay in between. Germline CDR1 and CDR2: SQVTM and ANQGSEA. The CDR3 sequence: CSVEADIPYGYTF. The CDR3 DNA follows: TGCAGCGTTGAAGCGGACATCCCCTATGGCTACACCTTC. Combining the CDR3 with reference TRBV29-1 and TRBJ1-2 gives the whole variable domain SAVISQKPSRDICQRGTSLTIQCQVDSQVTMMFWYRQQPGQSLTLIATANQGSEATYESGFVIDKFPISRPNLTFSTLTVSNMSPEDSSIYLCSVEADIPYGYTFGSGTRLTVV.

V usage is TRBV28 and J usage is TRBJ2-7; a possible D gene is TRBD1 (6 bases). CDR1 is MDHEN and CDR2 is SYDVKM in the germline V gene. This CDR3 has 15 amino acids. The V end lost 2 bases, the J end lost 5 bases, and 16 bases lay between the germline ends. CDR3 in amino acids: CASSLSEGVRNEQYF. In DNA, the CDR3 is TGTGCCAGCAGTTTAAGCGAGGGGGTGAGAAACGAGCAGTACTTC.

DNA of the CDR3: TGTGCCAGCAGCGAGGGACACGCGCCTGGTTTGGCGGAAAAACTGTTTTTT. Protein product: CASSEGHAPGLAEKLFF. The chain has TRBV5-4 and TRBJ1-4, with a possible D match to TRBD1 (6 bases). V was shortened by 4 bases and J by 8 bases, with 24 bases between the two germline ends. This CDR3 spans 17 amino acids. CDR1 and CDR2 from the germline V gene are SGHNT and YYREEE (reference sequence).

This rearrangement joins TRBV5-1 to TRBJ2-5, with 13 nucleotides matching TRBD2. The CDR3 covers 15 residues. Losses at the gene ends were 2 bases for V and 4 bases for J; bases not matched to a gene: 2. Per germline, CDR1 SGHRS and CDR2 YFSETQ. The chain's CDR3 is CASSLLAGGPETQYF. In nucleotides, the CDR3 is TGCGCCAGCAGCTTACTAGCGGGGGGGCCAGAGACCCAGTACTTC.

The V and J genes are TRBV6-5 and TRBJ1-6; D unclear. Germline CDR1 is MNHEY and CDR2 is SVGAGI. V was trimmed by 8 bases and J by 7 bases, leaving 9 bases between them. The CDR3 consists of 12 residues. For the CDR3, the DNA is TGTGCCAGCTGGCCGCGGAATTCACCCCTCCACTTT. Its translation is CASWPRNSPLHF.